This is a list of T cell receptor beta chains from one sample in a study of radiation and T cells in renal cell carcinoma. Sequenced by immunoSEQ multiplex PCR; TCRdb stores in-frame clones only, minus some. The sample yields some 120,000 clones, around 81% seen once. The sequenced sample was blood, obtained from a patient whose treatment included radiotherapy and nephrectomy. These receptors were obtained from a man in his fifties with renal cell carcinoma. Both conserved end residues are part of each CDR3.

j_gene	len	v_gene	CDR3aa
TRBJ2-6	16	TRBV2	CASSENTYSGANVLTF
TRBJ2-1	14	TRBV6-5	CASSYEGRGNEQFF
TRBJ1-5	16	TRBV19	CASSIPRGLNNQPQHF
TRBJ1-6	15	TRBV19	CASRIGSSYNSPLHF
TRBJ2-3	16	TRBV4-2	CASSQVASGGTDTQYF
TRBJ2-5	15	TRBV5-4	CASSSEAGSGETQYF
TRBJ2-4	17	TRBV4-1	CASSHTSGSSVGDIQYF
TRBJ2-3	13	TRBV7-2	CASSLQPSSRPYF
TRBJ1-1	14	TRBV19	CASSIVGGETEAFF
TRBJ2-1	14	TRBV5-1	CASSLGGVTNEQFF
TRBJ2-7	11	TRBV18	CASSPGGEQYF
TRBJ2-7	16	TRBV28	CASSVMPRRPTYEQYF
TRBJ2-7	17	TRBV4-1	CASSQAGAGGEPYEQYF
TRBJ2-1	13	TRBV6-5	CASKQYEGNEQFF
TRBJ1-3	14	TRBV10-3	CASSLIGLGNTIYF
TRBJ2-3	12	TRBV19	CASSISWDTQYF
TRBJ1-5	13	TRBV5-4	CASSFGEGQPQHF
TRBJ1-1	16	TRBV10-3	CAISESRGRGSTEAFF
TRBJ2-4	16	TRBV11-2	CASSGAVVRAKNIQYF
TRBJ2-6	15	TRBV19	CASSMGRSGANVLTF
TRBJ2-7	16	TRBV10-1	CASRGMYRTGTYEQYF
TRBJ1-2	14	TRBV7-9	CASSLGRTNYGYTF
TRBJ1-5	13	TRBV7-2	CASSFHNNQPQHF
TRBJ1-4	14	TRBV5-4	CASSPTATNEKLFF
TRBJ2-5	14	TRBV5-1	CASSLEGGGETQYF
TRBJ1-2	14	TRBV18	CASSPERAVYGYTF
TRBJ1-4	13	TRBV6-1	CASSEALNEKLFF
TRBJ1-1	13	TRBV6-5	CASSPGDWGATFF
TRBJ2-7	11	TRBV7-8	CASSFWGEQYF
TRBJ2-5	13	TRBV25-1	CASSARGWETQYF
TRBJ1-2	16	TRBV6-6	CASSRVSSQFNYGYTF
TRBJ2-7	13	TRBV5-1	CASSLGGGQEQYF
TRBJ2-7	15	TRBV30	CAWSGGQISSYEQYF
TRBJ2-3	13	TRBV7-2	CASSRGGTARKYF
TRBJ2-1	15	TRBV7-6	CASSLGSHSGEEQFF
TRBJ1-2	14	TRBV21-1	CASSKGGEGYGYTF
TRBJ2-5	15	TRBV5-1	CASSLARLLQETQYF
TRBJ2-7	12	TRBV29-1	CSAKDGHYEQYF
TRBJ2-1	16	TRBV5-1	CASSSQGTRNLGEQFF
TRBJ1-2	15	TRBV9	CASSVSGQANYGYTF
TRBJ1-5	14	TRBV7-8	CASSLAGQVGPQHF
TRBJ2-3	13	TRBV5-4	CASSSQSTDTQYF
TRBJ2-3	14	TRBV14	CASSLLTAGGTQYF
TRBJ1-1	14	TRBV4-3	CASSQRPSDSEAFF
TRBJ2-7	11	TRBV28	CASSFSYEQYF
TRBJ1-1	13	TRBV6-1	CASSEGRDTEAFF
TRBJ2-7	14	TRBV7-6	CASSQAQFSYEQYF
TRBJ1-3	15	TRBV6-1	CASSEPGTSGNTIYF